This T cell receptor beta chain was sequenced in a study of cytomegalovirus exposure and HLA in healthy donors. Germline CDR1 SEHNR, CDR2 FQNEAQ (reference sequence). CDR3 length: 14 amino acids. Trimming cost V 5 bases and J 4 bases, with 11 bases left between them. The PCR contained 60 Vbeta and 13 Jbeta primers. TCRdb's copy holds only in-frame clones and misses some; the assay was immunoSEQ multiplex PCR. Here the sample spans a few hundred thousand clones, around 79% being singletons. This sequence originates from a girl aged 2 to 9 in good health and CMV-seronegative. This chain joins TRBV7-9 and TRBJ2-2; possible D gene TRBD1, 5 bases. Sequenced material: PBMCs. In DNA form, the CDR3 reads TGTGCCAGCAGCCCGACAGAGTTCACCGGGGAGCTGTTTTTT. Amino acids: CASSPTEFTGELFF.